This T cell receptor beta chain was captured in a study of CD8+CD57+ T cells in acquired aplastic anemia. Overall study: Sorted CD4+ plus CD8+ cells gave DNA averaging 3.2 ug. Read counts for CD4+ cells (from healthy donors) averaged around 11 million. General study results and limits: Overlapping CD8+ CDR3 repertoires of patients and controls contained roughly 27 shared sequences.

CDR3 length: 15 amino acids. In germline, CDR1 is LNHDA, CDR2 SQIVND (reference sequence). The ends were cut back, 5 bases at V and 6 bases at J, with 17 bases in the middle. According to the study, genomic DNA was the template for TCR beta VDJ and CDR3 profiling. TCRdb analysed the reads with MiXCR anew, one entry per CDR3 protein. The table shows about 130,000 distinct CDR3 sequences, with 41% occurring only once. Turning to this clonotype: Its target is unknown.

This sequence was found in a human donor in good health, serving as a control. Sequencing was done on a sample of sorted CD4+, CD8+, or CD8+CD57+ T cells (not recorded which) from PBMCs. The rearrangement joins TRBV19 to TRBJ2-4, with D tentatively TRBD2 (5 bases). The CDR3 DNA reads TGTGCCAGTAGTTTGGAGAGGGCAAGTGGAAACATTCAGTACTTC. Translating gives CASSLERASGNIQYF.